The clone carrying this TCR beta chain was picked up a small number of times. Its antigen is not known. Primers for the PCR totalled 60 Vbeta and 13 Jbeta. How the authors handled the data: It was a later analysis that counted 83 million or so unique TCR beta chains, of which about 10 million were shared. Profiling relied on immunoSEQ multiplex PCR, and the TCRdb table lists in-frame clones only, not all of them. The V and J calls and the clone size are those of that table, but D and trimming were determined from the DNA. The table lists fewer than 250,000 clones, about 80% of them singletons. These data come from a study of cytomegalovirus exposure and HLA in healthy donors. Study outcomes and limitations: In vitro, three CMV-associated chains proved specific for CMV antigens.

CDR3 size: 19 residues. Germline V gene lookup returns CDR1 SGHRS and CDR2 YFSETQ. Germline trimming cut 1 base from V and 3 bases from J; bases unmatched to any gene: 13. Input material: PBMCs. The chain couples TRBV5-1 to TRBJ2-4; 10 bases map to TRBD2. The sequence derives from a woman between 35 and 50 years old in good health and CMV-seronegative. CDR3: CASSLFPSGSKNYKNIQYF. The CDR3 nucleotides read TGCGCCAGCAGCTTGTTTCCTAGCGGGAGCAAAAACTACAAAAACATTCAGTACTTC.